Below, 16 T cell receptor beta chains from the same sample are listed, as sequenced in a study of human T cells and chemical hapten exposure. Time point reported: patch test 3, about 24 weeks after DPC sensitization. Documented treatment: therapeutic diphenylcyclopropenone sensitization with weekly scalp DPC. Each CDR3 protein is one row after TCRdb ran MiXCR on the RACE reads. Counted here are around 110,000 distinct CDR3 sequences, roughly 10% occurring once; the ten biggest clones make up under 2.5%. This specimen consisted of whole blood, obtained in connection with sensitization to the hapten diphenylcyclopropenone (DPC). These TCRs come from a woman in her forties or fifties with alopecia areata. Some clones in this sample may be carry-over from other donors' samples.

This clonotype has just a few counts. The CDR3 is CAISGWSGSGNPYEQYF. The CDR3 DNA follows: TGTGCCATCAGTGGGTGGTCTGGTAGCGGGAACCCCTACGAGCAGTACTTC. This rearrangement joins TRBV10-3 to TRBJ2-7; 8 nucleotides agree with TRBD2. V shed 4 bases and J 2 bases; nucleotides not matched to a gene: 13. Germline V gene sequence: CDR1 ENHRY, CDR2 SYGVKD. This CDR3 spans 17 amino acids.

This clonotype was seen only a few times. The chain uses TRBV20-1 and TRBJ2-2, with D possibly called TRBD1 or TRBD2 (5 bases each). Trimming removed 7 bases from V and 4 bases from J, with 16 bases in between. Germline lookup yields CDR1 DFQATT and CDR2 SNEGSKA (reference sequence). The CDR3 contains 14 residues. CDR3 protein: CSVQGAPGTGELFF. Written as DNA, the CDR3 is TGCAGTGTCCAGGGAGCCCCCGGCACCGGGGAGCTGTTTTTT.

This clonotype was counted between two and nine times. The chain carries TRBV9 and TRBJ1-4, with D hard to call. The CDR3 totals 14 residues. Deletions cut 3 bases from V and 5 bases from J, with 11 bases between. CDR1 and CDR2 (germline): SGDLS, YYNGEE. DNA for the CDR3: TGTGCCAGCAGCGCGTTCGTCGGGAATGAAAAACTGTTTTTT. Protein product: CASSAFVGNEKLFF.

This clonotype was recorded at least ten times. The chain carries TRBV27 and TRBJ1-2; D remains ambiguous. The V gene's germline CDR1 is MNHEY and CDR2 SMNVEV (reference sequence). Trimming took 0 bases from V and 6 from J, leaving 8 bases between them. The CDR3 is 13 residues long. The CDR3 protein is CASSLSGSDGYTF. CDR3 sequence (DNA): TGTGCCAGCAGTTTATCGGGGTCCGATGGCTACACCTTC.

This clonotype has just a few counts. The V gene is TRBV12-3 or TRBV12-4, the J gene TRBJ2-6; D remains unclear. The CDR3 covers 13 residues. With 6 bases removed from V and 2 bases from J, the gap between germline ends came to 5 bases. CDR3 loop: CASRFPGANVLTF. Here the CDR3 DNA reads TGTGCCAGCAGATTTCCTGGGGCCAACGTCCTGACTTTC.

This clonotype turned up a few times. Germline is not matched at one junction end, which may reflect a read error. The gene calls are TRBV28 and TRBJ2-7, with 7 bases lining up with TRBD1. The CDR3 totals 14 residues. Germline-derived CDR1 and CDR2 are MDHEN and SYDVKM. CDR3 loop: CASSSTGASHEQYF. The CDR3 coding sequence is TGTGCCAGCAGTTCTACAGGGGCCTCCCACGAGCAGTACTTC.

This clonotype was seen repeatedly, ten times or more. The chain is built from TRBV7-9 and TRBJ2-3; D perhaps matches TRBD2 (5 bases). CDR3 length equals 14 residues. V gave up 1 base and J gave up 0 bases, with 5 bases separating them. Germline-derived CDR1 and CDR2 are SEHNR and FQNEAQ (reference sequence). CDR3 protein: CASSLGTSTDTQYF. The CDR3, as DNA: TGTGCCAGCAGCTTAGGGACTAGCACAGATACGCAGTATTTT.

This clonotype came up a few times. The rearrangement links TRBV5-1 to TRBJ2-5; D uncertain. The germline V and J ends were trimmed by 0 bases and 5 bases, with 8 bases remaining between them. Germline V gene data show CDR1 as SGHRS and CDR2 as YFSETQ. The CDR3 contains 13 residues. As DNA, the CDR3 is TGCGCCAGCAGCTTGGGTAGCTTCGAGACCCAGTACTTC. Translated: CASSLGSFETQYF.

This clonotype was detected a few times. The rearrangement links TRBV7-2 to TRBJ2-5; D is undetermined. The CDR3 is 13 residues long. CDR1 SGHTA and CDR2 FQGNSA come from the germline V gene. V was shortened by 5 bases and J by 1 base, with 8 bases between the two germline ends. The CDR3 nucleotides read TGTGCCAGCAGCCCTCCCGTCCAAGAGACCCAGTACTTC. As protein: CASSPPVQETQYF.

The chain uses TRBV7-2 and TRBJ2-3; 15 bases match TRBD2. The germline V gene encodes CDR1 SGHTA and CDR2 FQGNSA. This CDR3 has 17 amino acids. V was clipped by 4 bases and J by 5 bases; unmatched bases: 7. DNA for the CDR3: TGTGCCAGCAGCTCCAGGACTAGCGGGAGGGCCGAAGATACGCAGTATTTT. Amino acids: CASSSRTSGRAEDTQYF.

The table lists this clonotype with many counts. V and J are TRBV20-1 and TRBJ2-7, with 8 bases aligning to TRBD2. V lost 2 bases, J lost 6 bases, and 9 bases stayed unmatched. CDR3 length: 14 amino acids. The germline V gene encodes CDR1 DFQATT and CDR2 SNEGSKA (reference sequence). The CDR3 region is CSARTLAGLGEQYF. The CDR3 region has the DNA TGCAGTGCTAGAACCCTAGCGGGCTTGGGCGAGCAGTACTTC.

This clonotype was observed a few times. The rearrangement joins TRBV29-1 to TRBJ2-3; a possible D gene is TRBD1 (6 bases). V dropped 2 bases and J dropped 2 bases, with 17 bases sitting between them. From germline, CDR1 is SQVTM and CDR2 ANQGSEA. The CDR3 is made up of 16 amino acids. The CDR3 loop is CSVEPGEGDYTDTQYF. The CDR3 DNA follows: TGCAGCGTTGAACCAGGCGAGGGGGATTACACAGATACGCAGTATTTT.

This clonotype was found many times. V gene TRBV18 combines with J gene TRBJ2-5; no clear D gene. Deletions cut 0 bases from V and 4 bases from J, with 6 bases between. Looked up from germline, CDR1 is KGHSH and CDR2 is LQKENI. This CDR3 comprises 13 residues. The chain's CDR3 is CASSPPRGETQYF. The CDR3 coding sequence is TGTGCCAGCTCACCACCGAGAGGAGAGACCCAGTACTTC.

This clonotype appeared a few times. The chain recombines TRBV7-2 with TRBJ2-3; 9 bases align to TRBD2. The CDR3 runs 16 residues. V dropped 1 base and J dropped 4; count of bases not matched to a gene: 6. The germline V gene has CDR1 SGHTA and CDR2 FQGNSA. CDR3 amino acids: CASSLVAGVGSDTQYF. The CDR3 nucleotides read TGTGCCAGCAGCTTAGTAGCGGGGGTCGGATCAGATACGCAGTATTTT.

J is TRBJ1-3 and V is TRBV6-6, with no clear D. CDR1 is MNHNY and CDR2 is SVGAGI in the germline V gene (reference sequence). V was cut by 3 bases and J by 0 bases, with 3 bases left in between. The CDR3 runs to 13 residues. The DNA for the CDR3 is TGTGCCAGCAGTTATAGCTCTGGAAACACCATATATTTT. Its translation: CASSYSSGNTIYF.

The V and J genes are TRBV29-1 and TRBJ2-5; 7 positions agree with TRBD1. CDR1 and CDR2 from the germline V gene are SQVTM and ANQGSEA. The CDR3 sequence is 13 residues long. The V segment lost 1 base and the J segment 5 bases; nucleotides outside the gene matches: 4. The DNA for the CDR3 is TGCAGCGTTGAAGTAGGGGGCCCGGAGACCCAGTACTTC. Translated: CSVEVGGPETQYF.